The 25 T cell receptor beta chains below come from one sample, sequenced in a study of blood T cell repertoires in COVID-19. The data were produced by immunoSEQ multiplex PCR, yet TCRdb's version contains in-frame clones alone and is incomplete. Seen here are 250,000 to 350,000 clones, approximately 84% observed once, and the top ten hold more than 1.1%. Input material: peripheral blood. These TCRs come from a human donor with COVID-19, enrolled during active disease. The donor label of this sample is uncertain.

The J gene is TRBJ1-1, the V gene TRBV30; D remains unclear. V shed 4 bases and J shed 6 bases, with 18 bases lying between them. The CDR3 spans 14 residues. Per the germline V gene, CDR1 is GTSNPN and CDR2 is SVGIG (reference sequence). CDR3 sequence (DNA): TGTGCCTGGAACAAAATTCGTCTCGGGGCTGAAGCTTTCTTT. Translating it yields CAWNKIRLGAEAFF.

Turning to this clone: Additional DNA sequences in this sample encode the identical CDR3. The J gene is TRBJ1-1, the V gene TRBV7-9; D is unresolved. The CDR3 is made up of 15 amino acids. V dropped 1 base and J dropped 1 base, with 10 bases sitting between them. Germline V gene data show CDR1 as SEHNR and CDR2 as FQNEAQ (reference sequence). CDR3 residues: CASSLGGGRNTEAFF. DNA of the CDR3: TGTGCCAGCAGCTTAGGGGGAGGACGGAACACTGAAGCTTTCTTT.

J is TRBJ2-1 and V is TRBV2; 15 nucleotides match TRBD2. The CDR3 sequence is 15 residues long. Germline lookup yields CDR1 SNHLY and CDR2 FYNNEI. J lost 4 bases, V lost 6 bases, and 1 base had no gene match. The CDR3 spells CASRGLAGGYNEQFF. The CDR3 coding sequence is TGTGCCAGCAGGGGACTAGCGGGAGGATACAATGAGCAGTTCTTC. Full variable domain (missing parts from reference TRBV2 and TRBJ2-1): EPEVTQTPSHQVTQMGQEVILRCVPISNHLYFYWYRQILGQKVEFLVSFYNNEISEKSEIFDDQFSVERPDGSNFTLKIRSTKLEDSAMYFCASRGLAGGYNEQFFGPGTRLTVL.

The gene calls are TRBV2 and TRBJ1-1; 7 nucleotides line up with TRBD1. Germline CDR1 SNHLY, CDR2 FYNNEI. The V segment lost 4 bases and the J segment 1 base; nucleotides outside the gene matches: 15. This CDR3 contains 18 residues. CDR3 nucleotide sequence: TGTGCCAGCAGTGTCCCCCGCGGCAGGGGGTGGGCGAACACTGAAGCTTTCTTT. Its translation is CASSVPRGRGWANTEAFF.

This clone appeared many times. V is TRBV5-1 and J is TRBJ1-6, with 8 positions matching TRBD1. Germline CDR1 and CDR2: SGHRS and YFSETQ. The CDR3 has 17 residues. J was trimmed by 4 bases and V by 4 bases; bases with no gene match: 10. The CDR3, as DNA: TGCGCCAGCAGCCCTGACAGGGGAGGATTATATAATTCACCCCTCCACTTT. Its translation: CASSPDRGGLYNSPLHF.

CDR3 residues: CASSLAGTGVEDEQFF. The CDR3 DNA reads TGCGCCAGCAGCTTGGCCGGAACGGGAGTTGAGGATGAGCAGTTCTTC. This chain uses TRBV5-1 with TRBJ2-1; possible D gene TRBD2, 6 bases. Germline-derived CDR1 and CDR2 are SGHRS and YFSETQ. The CDR3 has 16 amino acids. V was trimmed by 0 bases and J by 8 bases, leaving 18 bases between them.

The chain combines TRBV6-5 with TRBJ1-3; D may be TRBD1 (6 bases). V lost 2 bases and J lost 4, with 15 bases in between. The CDR3 loop spans 16 amino acids. The germline CDR1 and CDR2 sequences are MNHEY and SVGAGI. The CDR3 here is CASSYTGQLIGNTIYF. The CDR3 nucleotides read TGTGCCAGCAGTTACACCGGACAGCTTATAGGAAACACCATATATTTT.

V gene TRBV9 combines with J gene TRBJ1-1, with unresolved D. Germline assignment: CDR1 SGDLS and CDR2 YYNGEE. The CDR3 totals 15 residues. The ends were cut back, 2 bases at V and 0 bases at J, with 11 bases in the middle. CDR3 in DNA: TGTGCCAGCAGCGTGACGAGCGGCGTGAACACTGAAGCTTTCTTT. It codes for CASSVTSGVNTEAFF.

The rearrangement uses TRBV28 and TRBJ1-2; D might be TRBD1 (5 bases). This CDR3 comprises 12 residues. Trimming pared 6 bases from V and 8 bases from J, leaving 13 bases between. Per the germline V gene, CDR1 is MDHEN and CDR2 is SYDVKM. The CDR3: CASSSGYWGYTF. In nucleotides, the CDR3 is TGTGCCAGCAGCTCAGGGTACTGGGGCTACACCTTC.

This clone was observed a single time. The V call is TRBV5-1, the J call TRBJ1-1, with 7 bases that match TRBD1. The V gene's germline CDR1 is SGHRS and CDR2 YFSETQ. CDR3 length: 14 amino acids. With 1 base clipped from V and 1 base from J, the junction kept 1 base outside the gene matches. The CDR3 sequence is CASSLRGQNTEAFF. The CDR3 DNA is TGCGCCAGCAGCTTGAGGGGGCAGAACACTGAAGCTTTCTTT. Complete variable domain (other parts from reference TRBV5-1 and TRBJ1-1): KAGVTQTPRYLIKTRGQQVTLSCSPISGHRSVSWYQQTPGQGLQFLFEYFSETQRNKGNFPGRFSGRQFSNSRSEMNVSTLELGDSALYLCASSLRGQNTEAFFGQGTRLTVV.

This clone was observed a handful of times. The chain joins TRBV7-8 to TRBJ2-7; 7 bases are a match to TRBD2. The ends lost 5 bases at V and 5 bases at J; junction bases unmatched: 9. The V gene's germline CDR1 is SGHVS and CDR2 FQNEAQ. The CDR3 runs to 14 residues. In nucleotides, the CDR3 is TGTGCCAGCAGCCAGGATGGGGGGGGACACGAGCAGTACTTC. As protein: CASSQDGGGHEQYF.

The chain has TRBV19 and TRBJ2-7; 7 bases match TRBD1. Germline V gives CDR1 LNHDA, CDR2 SQIVND (reference sequence). Losses at the gene ends were 5 bases for V and 2 bases for J; bases not matched to a gene: 6. This CDR3 is built from 14 residues. In nucleotides, the CDR3 is TGTGCCAGTAGTTACCGGGACAGAACCTACGAGCAGTACTTC. Its translation is CASSYRDRTYEQYF.

The chain links TRBV11-2 to TRBJ2-7, with 8 bases lining up with TRBD1. This CDR3 spans 15 amino acids. The V and J ends lost 5 bases and 0 bases, in that order; junction bases with no gene match: 6. CDR1 is SGHAT and CDR2 is FQNNGV in the germline V gene. In DNA form, the CDR3 reads TGTGCCAGCAGCCCCGGGACAGGCGGCTCCTACGAGCAGTACTTC. Its translation is CASSPGTGGSYEQYF.

CDR3 DNA sequence: TGTGCCAGCAGCTTGAAGGTACGGGCTGAAGCTTTCTTT. Its protein is CASSLKVRAEAFF. J is TRBJ1-1 and V is TRBV5-8; D is uncertain. Trimming left V 1 base short and J 6 bases short, with 10 bases between. There are 13 residues in the CDR3. Looked up from germline, CDR1 is SGHTS and CDR2 is YDEGEE.

The chain carries TRBV7-9 and TRBJ1-1; weak D call: TRBD1 (6 bases). Germline V lookup: CDR1 SEHNR, CDR2 FQNEAQ (reference sequence). The V gene lost 5 bases and the J gene lost 4 bases, with 14 bases spanning the gap. The CDR3 extends over 14 amino acids. The CDR3 loop is CASSPRQALTEAFF. Here the CDR3 DNA reads TGTGCCAGCAGCCCCCGACAGGCCCTCACTGAAGCTTTCTTT.

This clone appeared a single time. The chain uses TRBV7-2 and TRBJ1-1; unclear D gene. This CDR3 spans 14 amino acids. Per the germline V gene, CDR1 is SGHTA and CDR2 is FQGNSA. V was clipped by 3 bases and J by 3 bases, with 11 bases between them. CDR3 protein: CASSFSNGDTEAFF. The CDR3, as DNA: TGTGCCAGCAGCTTCTCCAACGGGGACACTGAAGCTTTCTTT.

The chain has TRBV6-6 and TRBJ2-7, with 7 bases matching TRBD2. Trimming at V came to 6 bases and at J to 5 bases, leaving 16 bases not matched to a gene. Germline CDR1 reads MNHNY; CDR2 reads SVGAGI (reference sequence). CDR3 size: 16 residues. As DNA, the CDR3 is TGTGCCAGCAGCCCCCGAGGCGGGCCCCGGGGGGACGAGCAGTACTTC. Amino acids: CASSPRGGPRGDEQYF.

This chain joins TRBV30 and TRBJ1-6, with D possibly TRBD1 on 5 matching bases. The V gene lost 1 base and the J gene lost 9 bases, with 22 bases spanning the gap. Germline-derived CDR1 and CDR2 are GTSNPN and SVGIG (reference sequence). The CDR3 consists of 17 residues. DNA of the CDR3: TGTGCCTGGAGTGCATTCCTTCCGGGACTATCGAGTTCACCCCTCCACTTT. Protein product: CAWSAFLPGLSSSPLHF.

This clone was detected a few times. V gene TRBV30 combines with J gene TRBJ2-3; D is possibly TRBD2 (5 bases). Germline loops: CDR1 GTSNPN, CDR2 SVGIG (reference sequence). V lost 4 bases to trimming and J lost 8 bases, with 10 bases between them. The CDR3 is 11 amino acids. The CDR3 coding sequence is TGTGCCTGGATTCAACTAGGTACGCAGTATTTT. It specifies CAWIQLGTQYF.

The chain carries TRBV24-1 and TRBJ2-2, with D maybe TRBD1 (5 bases). In germline, CDR1 is KGHDR, CDR2 SFDVKD. With 3 bases removed from V and 5 bases from J, the gap between germline ends came to 12 bases. The CDR3 consists of 15 residues. CDR3 bases: TGTGCCACCAGTGATGCGAGATCAGGGACCGGGGAGCTGTTTTTT. Residues: CATSDARSGTGELFF.

The J gene is TRBJ2-4, the V gene TRBV4-1; 8 bases line up with TRBD1. Germline-derived CDR1 and CDR2 are MGHRA and YSYEKL. V shed 2 bases and J 2 bases; nucleotides not matched to a gene: 8. The length of the CDR3 is 17 residues. The CDR3 loop reads CASSQLQGGETKNIQYF. The CDR3 coding sequence is TGCGCCAGCAGCCAATTACAGGGGGGTGAGACCAAAAACATTCAGTACTTC.

The chain couples TRBV19 to TRBJ1-2; possible D gene TRBD1, 6 bases. The CDR3 is made up of 13 amino acids. Germline V gene lookup returns CDR1 LNHDA and CDR2 SQIVND (reference sequence). The germline V and J ends were trimmed by 4 bases and 3 bases, with 9 bases remaining between them. The CDR3 here is CASSTDSYYGYTF. The CDR3 DNA follows: TGTGCCAGTAGTACGGACAGTTACTATGGCTACACCTTC.

The chain has TRBV5-3 and TRBJ1-2; no clear D. TRBV5-3 is an ORF; its function is uncertain. The V end lost 4 bases, the J end lost 9 bases, and 10 bases lay between the germline ends. The CDR3 has 11 residues. The CDR3 reads CARSPRMSYTF. The CDR3 nucleotides read TGTGCCAGAAGCCCGCGGATGAGCTACACCTTC.

V is TRBV7-3 and J is TRBJ1-1; no firm D call. Germline lookup yields CDR1 SGHTA and CDR2 FQGTGA. The CDR3 is 13 residues long. V lost 2 bases and J 4 bases, leaving 8 bases between the germline ends. CDR3: CASSLEGSTEAFF. CDR3 DNA: TGTGCCAGCAGCTTAGAGGGTAGCACTGAAGCTTTCTTT.

V is TRBV27 and J is TRBJ2-7; 7 bases match TRBD2. Germline V gives CDR1 MNHEY, CDR2 SMNVEV (reference sequence). With 6 bases clipped from V and 4 bases from J, the junction kept 12 bases outside the gene matches. This CDR3 contains 15 residues. CDR3 DNA: TGTGCCAGCAGAAAACGGGGGGTCTCTCTGTACGAGCAGTACTTC. It is translated as CASRKRGVSLYEQYF.